The 17 T cell receptor beta chains given below trace back to one sample, sequenced in a study of regulatory T cells in long-lasting Graves disease. The TCR beta library used iRepertoire HTBI primers with Arm-PCR amplification of CDR3. TCRdb reanalysed the multiplex PCR reads using MiXCR and keeps one entry per CDR3 protein. Of 200,000 to 250,000 distinct CDR3 sequences in the sample, around 18% were seen once. Time point: newly diagnosed GD, antithyroid drugs for less than 3 months. Generation of the TCR library employed RNA extracted from PBMCs. The sequences come from peripheral blood mononuclear cells (PBMCs), collected at new diagnosis, from a patient treated with antithyroid drugs. The source of these receptors is a female donor with Graves disease.

This clonotype has ten or more counts. For the CDR3, the DNA is TGTGCCAGCAGCTTCGGGACGATTAGCGGCTCCTACGAGCAGTACTTC. It translates to CASSFGTISGSYEQYF. The V call is TRBV11-2, the J call TRBJ2-7; D possibly corresponds to TRBD2 (6 bases). Trimming pared 3 bases from V and 0 bases from J, leaving 15 bases between. Germline-derived CDR1 and CDR2 are SGHAT and FQNNGV. CDR3 size: 16 residues. Combining the CDR3 with reference TRBV11-2 and TRBJ2-7 gives the whole variable domain EAGVAQSPRYKIIEKRQSVAFWCNPISGHATLYWYQQILGQGPKLLIQFQNNGVVDDSQLPKDRFSAERLKGVDSTLKIQPAKLEDSAVYLCASSFGTISGSYEQYFGPGTRLTVT.

This clonotype occurred many times. The V call is TRBV6-2 or TRBV6-3, the J call TRBJ1-5; weak D call: TRBD1 (6 bases). Germline CDR1 is MNHEY and CDR2 is SVGEGT. CDR3 length: 16 amino acids. V lost 4 bases and J lost 1, with 14 bases in between. The DNA for the CDR3 is TGTGCCAGCAGTTTCAGGGGAGGTGAGAGCAATCAGCCCCAGCATTTT. Translation: CASSFRGGESNQPQHF.

This clonotype has a single count. The chain combines TRBV28 with TRBJ2-7; D is perhaps TRBD1 (6 bases). The CDR3 has 17 amino acids. V was shortened by 1 base and J by 0 bases, with 16 bases between the two germline ends. Looked up from germline, CDR1 is MDHEN and CDR2 is SYDVKM. The CDR3 DNA sequence: TGTGCCAGCAGTTTATCGGGACAACCACTTCCCTCCTACGAGCAGTACTTC. Its translation: CASSLSGQPLPSYEQYF.

This clonotype was counted many times. The chain recombines TRBV12-3 or TRBV12-4 with TRBJ2-1, with D possibly matching TRBD1 (6 bases). The CDR3 covers 15 residues. The V and J ends lost 3 bases and 12 bases respectively, with 21 bases between them. As DNA, the CDR3 is TGTGCCAGCAGTTTTTCGGCCTTTACCTTACAGGGGCAGTTCTTC. Encoded protein: CASSFSAFTLQGQFF.

This clonotype showed up many times. The genes are TRBV20-1 and TRBJ2-7; 11 bases line up with TRBD2. CDR1 and CDR2 from the germline V gene are DFQATT and SNEGSKA (reference sequence). V was clipped by 5 bases and J by 6 bases; unmatched bases: 12. The CDR3 covers 15 residues. The CDR3 DNA sequence: TGCAGTGCTCAAGGGACTAGCGGAGGTTCGGGCGAGCAGTACTTC. Translated: CSAQGTSGGSGEQYF.

In regard to this clonotype: Just one base apart from a much larger clone, this may be a read error. The V gene is TRBV2, the J gene TRBJ1-5; D might be TRBD1 (5 bases). The CDR3 runs 14 residues. V shed 8 bases and J shed 7 bases, with 18 bases lying between them. Germline V CDR1 and CDR2: SNHLY, FYNNEI. This CDR3 reads CASGILMGDQPQHF. The CDR3, as DNA: TGTGCCAGCGGTATTCTGATGGGGGACCAGCCCCAGCATTTT.

This clonotype was observed at least ten times. The V and J genes are TRBV2 and TRBJ2-3; D gene unclear. V shed 6 bases and J shed 2 bases, with 6 bases lying between them. There are 12 residues in the CDR3. From germline, CDR1 is SNHLY and CDR2 FYNNEI. In nucleotides, the CDR3 is TGTGCCAGCAGGGACCTCACAGATACGCAGTATTTT. Amino acids: CASRDLTDTQYF.

The sample holds many counts of this clonotype. This chain links TRBV11-2 with TRBJ2-3; 10 positions agree with TRBD1. The CDR3 consists of 15 residues. Germline V lookup: CDR1 SGHAT, CDR2 FQNNGV. V lost 6 bases to trimming and J lost 4 bases; unmatched junction nucleotides: 7. The CDR3 here is CASRGGTGEADTQYF. Here the CDR3 DNA reads TGTGCCAGCAGAGGAGGGACAGGGGAGGCAGATACGCAGTATTTT.

This clonotype occurred many times. The V call is TRBV7-9, the J call TRBJ1-2; 8 nucleotides match TRBD1. Losses at the gene ends were 5 bases for V and 8 bases for J; bases not matched to a gene: 10. Looked up from germline, CDR1 is SEHNR and CDR2 is FQNEAQ (reference sequence). This CDR3 comprises 14 residues. The CDR3 DNA reads TGTGCCAGCAGCGTCGGACAGGGTGCCAACGGCTACACCTTC. It is translated as CASSVGQGANGYTF.

This clonotype was found many times. The gene calls are TRBV28 and TRBJ1-1; maybe TRBD1 (6 bases). V gave up 7 bases and J gave up 1 base, with 13 bases separating them. The CDR3 runs 14 residues. Germline CDR1 MDHEN, CDR2 SYDVKM. CDR3 coding DNA: TGTGCCAGCACCCGAGGGGGGAAGAACACTGAAGCTTTCTTT. Translated, it gives CASTRGGKNTEAFF.

This clonotype was counted ten times or more. This rearrangement joins TRBV24-1 to TRBJ1-1, with unresolved D. This CDR3 spans 16 amino acids. Germline V lookup: CDR1 KGHDR, CDR2 SFDVKD. V was trimmed by 0 bases and J by 3 bases, leaving 13 bases between them. CDR3 nucleotide sequence: TGTGCCACCAGTGATTTGCAAAGACGGCGTGACACTGAAGCTTTCTTT. This encodes CATSDLQRRRDTEAFF.

This clonotype has at least ten counts. This chain links TRBV3-1 with TRBJ1-2; D remains unclear. Germline CDR1 reads LGHDT; CDR2 reads YNNKEL (reference sequence). Trimming took 1 base from V and 10 from J, leaving 7 bases between them. This CDR3 region has 11 residues. CDR3 in DNA: TGTGCCAGCAGCCAAGGATTTGCCTACACCTTC. As protein: CASSQGFAYTF. The full variable domain, in which reference TRBV3-1 and TRBJ1-2 provide the parts outside the CDR3, is DTAVSQTPKYLVTQMGNDKSIKCEQNLGHDTMYWYKQDSKKFLKIMFSYNNKELIINETVPNRFSPKSPDKAHLNLHINSLELGDSAVYFCASSQGFAYTFGSGTRLTVV.

Ten or more counts support this clonotype. The chain uses TRBV19 and TRBJ2-1; tentative D call: TRBD1 (6 bases). The CDR3 totals 14 residues. Trimming pared 5 bases from V and 6 bases from J, leaving 14 bases between. Per germline, CDR1 LNHDA and CDR2 SQIVND (reference sequence). CDR3 in amino acids: CASSPQGSFNEQFF. Written as DNA, the CDR3 is TGTGCCAGTAGTCCCCAGGGGTCATTCAATGAGCAGTTCTTC.

This clonotype was found many times. The V and J genes are TRBV6-5 and TRBJ2-1, with a tentative D call TRBD2 (6 bases). Germline CDR1 is MNHEY and CDR2 is SVGAGI. The CDR3 is 15 amino acids. Between the trimmed V and J ends, which lost 2 bases and 8 bases, there was a span of 16 bases. CDR3 loop: CASSYPGRREDEQFF. DNA of the CDR3: TGTGCCAGCAGTTACCCTGGGAGGAGAGAGGATGAGCAGTTCTTC.

There are many counts of this clonotype. The rearrangement links TRBV20-1 to TRBJ2-3; 8 nucleotides agree with TRBD2. CDR3 length: 14 residues. Germline trimming cut 5 bases from V and 0 bases from J; bases unmatched to any gene: 4. Germline V gene lookup returns CDR1 DFQATT and CDR2 SNEGSKA (reference sequence). The CDR3 DNA is TGCAGTGCTGCAAGACTAGCGAGCACAGATACGCAGTATTTT. The encoded protein is CSAARLASTDTQYF.

This clonotype was detected only a few times. The genes are TRBV7-9 and TRBJ1-1, with 7 positions matching TRBD1. The germline gives CDR1 SEHNR, CDR2 FQNEAQ (reference sequence). The J segment lost 3 bases and the V segment lost 1 base, leaving 8 bases of the junction unmatched. The length of the CDR3 is 16 residues. CDR3 nucleotide sequence: TGTGCCAGCAGCTTAGTACGAGGGGGCCCGTACACTGAAGCTTTCTTT. Translation gives CASSLVRGGPYTEAFF.

This clonotype was seen at least ten times. This chain uses TRBV14 with TRBJ1-1; D remains unclear. The V end was cut by 4 bases, the J end by 4 bases, with 10 bases between. There are 13 residues in the CDR3. In germline, CDR1 is SGHDN, CDR2 FVKESK. CDR3 bases: TGTGCCAGCAGCCCCCCAGCTATCACTGAAGCTTTCTTT. The encoded protein is CASSPPAITEAFF.